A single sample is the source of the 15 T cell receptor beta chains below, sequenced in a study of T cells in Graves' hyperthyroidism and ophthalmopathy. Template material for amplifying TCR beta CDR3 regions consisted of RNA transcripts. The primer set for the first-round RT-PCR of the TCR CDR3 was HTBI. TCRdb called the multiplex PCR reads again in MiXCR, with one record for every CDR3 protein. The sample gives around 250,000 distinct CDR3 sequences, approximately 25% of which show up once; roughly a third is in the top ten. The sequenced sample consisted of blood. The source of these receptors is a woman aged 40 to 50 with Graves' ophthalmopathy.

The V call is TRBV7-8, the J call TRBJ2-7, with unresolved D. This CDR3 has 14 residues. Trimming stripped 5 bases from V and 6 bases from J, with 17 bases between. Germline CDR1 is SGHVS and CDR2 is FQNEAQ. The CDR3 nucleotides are TGTGCCAGCAGCCCAAGGAGTGAGTCGGTCGAGCAGTACTTC. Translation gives CASSPRSESVEQYF.

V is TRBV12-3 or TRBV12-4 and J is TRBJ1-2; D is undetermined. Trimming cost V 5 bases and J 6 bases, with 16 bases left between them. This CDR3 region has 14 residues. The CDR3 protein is CASSITAILNGYTF. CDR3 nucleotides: TGTGCCAGCAGTATTACAGCTATCCTAAATGGCTACACCTTC.

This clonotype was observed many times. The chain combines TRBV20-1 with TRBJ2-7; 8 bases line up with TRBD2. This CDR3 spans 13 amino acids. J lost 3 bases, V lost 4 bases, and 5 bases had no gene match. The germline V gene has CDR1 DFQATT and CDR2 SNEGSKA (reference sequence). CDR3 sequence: CSAIAGSVYEQYF. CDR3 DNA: TGCAGTGCTATAGCGGGGTCTGTCTACGAGCAGTACTTC.

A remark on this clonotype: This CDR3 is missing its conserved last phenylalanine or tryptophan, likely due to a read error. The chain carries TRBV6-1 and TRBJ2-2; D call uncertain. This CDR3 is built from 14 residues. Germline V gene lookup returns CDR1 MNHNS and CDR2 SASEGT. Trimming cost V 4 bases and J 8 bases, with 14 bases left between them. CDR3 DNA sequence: TGTGCCAGCAGTGCGACTTCTGTGGTGGGGGAGCTGTTTTGT. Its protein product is CASSATSVVGELFC.

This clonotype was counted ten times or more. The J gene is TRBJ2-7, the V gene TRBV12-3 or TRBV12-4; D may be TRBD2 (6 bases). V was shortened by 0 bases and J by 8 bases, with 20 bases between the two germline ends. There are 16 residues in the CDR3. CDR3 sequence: CASSLARQGGYHKQYF. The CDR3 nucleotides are TGTGCCAGCAGTTTAGCTCGGCAGGGAGGTTACCACAAGCAGTACTTC.

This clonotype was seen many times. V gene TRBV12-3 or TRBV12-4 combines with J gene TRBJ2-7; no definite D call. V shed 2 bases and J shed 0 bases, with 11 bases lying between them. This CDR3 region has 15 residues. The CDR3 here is CASSLRQELSYEQYF. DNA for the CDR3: TGTGCCAGCAGTTTACGCCAGGAGCTCTCCTACGAGCAGTACTTC.

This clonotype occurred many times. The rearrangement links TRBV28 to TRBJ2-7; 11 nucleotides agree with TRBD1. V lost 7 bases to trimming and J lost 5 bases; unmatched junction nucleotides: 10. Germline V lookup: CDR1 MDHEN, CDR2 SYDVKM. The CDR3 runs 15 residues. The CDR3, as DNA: TGTGCCAGCAAAGGGGTGTGGACAGGGGGCAACGAGCAGTACTTC. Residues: CASKGVWTGGNEQYF. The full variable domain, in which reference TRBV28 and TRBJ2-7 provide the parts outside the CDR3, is DVKVTQSSRYLVKRTGEKVFLECVQDMDHENMFWYRQDPGLGLRLIYFSYDVKMKEKGDIPEGYSVSREKKERFSLILESASTNQTSMYLCASKGVWTGGNEQYFGPGTRLTVT.

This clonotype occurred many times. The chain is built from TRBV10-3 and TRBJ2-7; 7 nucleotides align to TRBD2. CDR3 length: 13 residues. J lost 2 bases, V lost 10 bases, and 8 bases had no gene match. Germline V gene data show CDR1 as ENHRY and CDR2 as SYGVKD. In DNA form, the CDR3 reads TGTGCCACCCGGGAGGACTCAACCTACGAGCAGTACTTC. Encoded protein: CATREDSTYEQYF.

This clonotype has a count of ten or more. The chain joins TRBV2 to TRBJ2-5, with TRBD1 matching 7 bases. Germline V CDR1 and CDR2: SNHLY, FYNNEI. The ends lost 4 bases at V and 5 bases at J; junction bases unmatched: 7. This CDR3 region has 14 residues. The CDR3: CASSATGYEETQYF. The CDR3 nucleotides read TGTGCCAGCAGTGCGACAGGGTATGAGGAGACCCAGTACTTC.

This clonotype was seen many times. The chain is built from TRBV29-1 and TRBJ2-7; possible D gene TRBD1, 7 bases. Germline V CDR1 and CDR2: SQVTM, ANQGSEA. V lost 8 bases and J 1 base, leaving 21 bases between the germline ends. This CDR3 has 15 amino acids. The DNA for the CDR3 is TGCAGCATTTTACTCGCGGGACAGCCTTCCTACGAGCAGTACTTC. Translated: CSILLAGQPSYEQYF.

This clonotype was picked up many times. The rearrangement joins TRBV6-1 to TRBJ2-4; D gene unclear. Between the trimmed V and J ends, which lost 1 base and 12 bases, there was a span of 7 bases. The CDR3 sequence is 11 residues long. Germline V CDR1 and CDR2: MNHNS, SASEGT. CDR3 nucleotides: TGTGCCAGCAGTGAAGTGGGCCCTCAGTACTTC. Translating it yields CASSEVGPQYF.

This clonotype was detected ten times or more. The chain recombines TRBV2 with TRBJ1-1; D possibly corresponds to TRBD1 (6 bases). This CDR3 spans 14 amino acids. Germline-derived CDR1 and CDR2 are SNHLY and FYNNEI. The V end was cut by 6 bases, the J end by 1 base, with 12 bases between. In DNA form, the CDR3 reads TGTGCCAGCAGAGCCACAGGGACGAACACTGAAGCTTTCTTT. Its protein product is CASRATGTNTEAFF. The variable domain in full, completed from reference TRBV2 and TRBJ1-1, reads EPEVTQTPSHQVTQMGQEVILRCVPISNHLYFYWYRQILGQKVEFLVSFYNNEISEKSEIFDDQFSVERPDGSNFTLKIRSTKLEDSAMYFCASRATGTNTEAFFGQGTRLTVV.

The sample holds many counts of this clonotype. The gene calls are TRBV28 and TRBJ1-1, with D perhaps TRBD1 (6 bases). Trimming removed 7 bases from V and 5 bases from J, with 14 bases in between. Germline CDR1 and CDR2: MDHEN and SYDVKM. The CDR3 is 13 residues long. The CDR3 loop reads CASNGGRLTEAFF. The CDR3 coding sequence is TGTGCCAGCAATGGGGGGCGGTTAACTGAAGCTTTCTTT.

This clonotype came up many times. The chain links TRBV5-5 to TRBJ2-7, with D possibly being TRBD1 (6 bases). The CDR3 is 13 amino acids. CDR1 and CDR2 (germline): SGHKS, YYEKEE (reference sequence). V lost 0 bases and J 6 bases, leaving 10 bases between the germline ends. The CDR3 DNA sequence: TGTGCCAGCAGCTTGGCGGACAGCCCCGAGCAGTACTTC. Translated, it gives CASSLADSPEQYF.

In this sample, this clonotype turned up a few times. The CDR3 DNA follows: TGTGCCAGCAGCCAAGGTGCCGCCGGGAGCTCCTATAATTCACCCCTCCACTTT. Translation: CASSQGAAGSSYNSPLHF. The chain links TRBV3-1 to TRBJ1-6; D unclear. The CDR3 has 18 amino acids. V lost 1 base and J lost 0, with 13 bases in between. The V gene's germline CDR1 is LGHDT and CDR2 YNNKEL (reference sequence).